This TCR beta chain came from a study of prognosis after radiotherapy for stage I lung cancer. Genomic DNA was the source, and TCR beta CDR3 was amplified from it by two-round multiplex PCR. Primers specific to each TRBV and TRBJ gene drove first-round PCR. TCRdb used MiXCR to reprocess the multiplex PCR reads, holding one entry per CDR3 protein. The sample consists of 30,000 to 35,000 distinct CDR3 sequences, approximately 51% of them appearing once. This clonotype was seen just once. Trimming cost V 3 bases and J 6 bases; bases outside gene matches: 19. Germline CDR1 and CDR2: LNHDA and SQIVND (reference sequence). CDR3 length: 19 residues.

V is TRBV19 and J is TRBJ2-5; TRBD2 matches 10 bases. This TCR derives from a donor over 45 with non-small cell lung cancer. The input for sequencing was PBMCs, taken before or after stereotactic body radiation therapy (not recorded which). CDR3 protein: CASSIDSSGAGLAEKTQYF. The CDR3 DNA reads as TGTGCCAGTAGTATTGATAGTTCTGGAGCCGGACTAGCGGAAAAGACCCAGTACTTC.